This T cell receptor (beta chain) originates from a study of blood T cell repertoires in COVID-19. Study overall: Some COVID-19 samples were acute and others convalescent; all came from the United States, Italy and Spain. The analysed material was cDNA or gDNA that came from T cells, B-cell-depleted T cells, or PBMCs.

The CDR3 spans 15 residues. Germline V gene sequence: CDR1 SGHRS, CDR2 YFSETQ. The junction had 8 bases not matched to a gene; V was cut back by 3 bases and J by 8 bases. Original data processing: Estimation of nucleated cell counts was performed using reference gene primer amplification. Generated by immunoSEQ multiplex PCR, the TCRdb table keeps only in-frame clones and is missing some. V, J and clone size are taken as reported in that table, and D and trimming were inferred from the DNA itself. Of about 210,000 clones in the sample, 70% to 90% were seen once. Sequenced: peripheral blood. The chain employs TRBV5-1 and TRBJ1-4; 9 nucleotides match TRBD1. The clonotype comes from a man between 18 and 29 years old with active or convalescent COVID-19. The CDR3 coding sequence is TGCGCCAGCAGCTCGGGGGACAGGGTTACCGAAAAACTGTTTTTT. Protein product: CASSSGDRVTEKLFF.